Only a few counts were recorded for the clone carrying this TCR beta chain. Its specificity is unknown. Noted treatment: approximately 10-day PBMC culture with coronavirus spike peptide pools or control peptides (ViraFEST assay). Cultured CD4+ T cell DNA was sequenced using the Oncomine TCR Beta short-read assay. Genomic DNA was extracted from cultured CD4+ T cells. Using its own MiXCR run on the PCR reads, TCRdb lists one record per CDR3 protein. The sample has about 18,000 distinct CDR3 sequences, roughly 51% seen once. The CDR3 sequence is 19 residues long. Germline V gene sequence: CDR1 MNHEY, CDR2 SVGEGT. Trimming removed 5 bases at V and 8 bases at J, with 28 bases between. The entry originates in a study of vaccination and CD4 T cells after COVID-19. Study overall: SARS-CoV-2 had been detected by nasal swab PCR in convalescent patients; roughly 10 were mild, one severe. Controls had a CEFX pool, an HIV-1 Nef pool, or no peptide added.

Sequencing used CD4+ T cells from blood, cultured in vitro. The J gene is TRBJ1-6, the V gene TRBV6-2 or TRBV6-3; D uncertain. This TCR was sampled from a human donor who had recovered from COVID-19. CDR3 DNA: TGTGCCAGCAGTCCTGGACCTGGTTTGGTCCCCCTTTTGGATTCACCCCTCCACTTT. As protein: CASSPGPGLVPLLDSPLHF.